This T cell receptor (beta chain) derives from a study of cytomegalovirus exposure and HLA in healthy donors. Overall study context: The 110 million or so unique TCR beta sequences, from about 180 million T cells, were found by an earlier analysis. Findings and limits, study-wide: TCR beta chains numbering more than 150 were designated cytomegalovirus-associated. TCR beta sequences reportedly predicted most subjects' HLA-A and HLA-B alleles accurately. Sequencing artifact likely explains a cluster of highly shared sequence variants.

On this clone: Its antigen is not identified.

The CDR3 is made up of 16 amino acids. Per the germline V gene, CDR1 is MDHEN and CDR2 is SYDVKM. V lost 6 bases, J lost 0 bases, and 14 bases lay in between. 60 Vbeta and 13 Jbeta primers were used in PCR. Data came from immunoSEQ multiplex PCR; TCRdb stores just in-frame clones and leaves some out. The data contain 200,000 to 250,000 clones, around 80% of them singletons. The source material was PBMCs. The chain carries TRBV28 and TRBJ1-4, with TRBD1 as a possible D gene (6 bases). The source of this sequence is a woman between 55 and 75 years old in good health and CMV-seropositive. CDR3 nucleotide sequence: TGTGCCAGCAGCGGACAGTTCCTTGCAACTAATGAAAAACTGTTTTTT. Amino acid sequence: CASSGQFLATNEKLFF.